This T cell receptor (beta chain) was captured in a study of T cell repertoires in cytomegalovirus infection. Study as a whole: Alongside well-studied HLA-B-restricted CMV epitopes, recently identified HLA-C-restricted CMV epitopes were also used. Study-wide results and caveats: Predominance within the ex vivo response was attributable to HLA-C-restricted CMV-specific TCR beta clonotypes. People with CMV and the relevant HLA were identified by cumulative public TCR beta family frequency.

Concerning this clonotype: Its antigen is undetermined.

TCRdb reprocessed the reads with MiXCR, giving one entry per CDR3 protein. This table has 650,000 to 900,000 distinct CDR3 sequences, about 31% appearing once. V was shortened by 8 bases and J by 1 base, with 14 bases between the two germline ends. Germline V gives CDR1 MRHNA, CDR2 SNTAGT. The CDR3 contains 14 residues. This clonotype originated in a human donor in good health (CMV status not recorded). Some clones in this sample may be carry-over from other donors' samples. This rearrangement joins TRBV6-4 to TRBJ1-1, with D uncertain. The sample was cultured CD8+ T cells from PBMCs, taken from culture after CMV antigen stimulation. In DNA, the CDR3 is TGTGCCAGCCCCCGGAGTAGGGCGAACACTGAAGCTTTCTTT. Amino acid sequence: CASPRSRANTEAFF.